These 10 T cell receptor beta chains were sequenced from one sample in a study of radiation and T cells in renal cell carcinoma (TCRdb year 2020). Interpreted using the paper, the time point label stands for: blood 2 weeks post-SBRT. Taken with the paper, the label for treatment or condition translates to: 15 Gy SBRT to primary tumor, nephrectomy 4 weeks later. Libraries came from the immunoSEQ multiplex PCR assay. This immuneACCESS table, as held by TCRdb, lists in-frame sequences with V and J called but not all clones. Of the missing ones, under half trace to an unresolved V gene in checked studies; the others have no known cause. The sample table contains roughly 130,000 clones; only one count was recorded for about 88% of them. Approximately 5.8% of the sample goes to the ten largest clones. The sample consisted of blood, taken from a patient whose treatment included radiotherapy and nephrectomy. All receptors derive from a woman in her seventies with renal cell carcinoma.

The CDR3 bases are TGTGCCAGTAGCCAAGACAGGGCATCGAATTCACCCCTCCACTTT. Its translation is CASSQDRASNSPLHF. The rearrangement links TRBV19 to TRBJ1-6, with 7 bases identical to TRBD1. This CDR3 has 15 amino acids. J gave up 7 bases and V 6 bases, and 9 bases lay outside the gene matches. The germline gives CDR1 LNHDA, CDR2 SQIVND (reference sequence).

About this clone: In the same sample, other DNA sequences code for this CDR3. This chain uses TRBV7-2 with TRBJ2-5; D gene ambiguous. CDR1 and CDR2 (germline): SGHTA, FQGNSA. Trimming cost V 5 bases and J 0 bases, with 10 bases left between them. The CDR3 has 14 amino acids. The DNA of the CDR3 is TGTGCCAGCAGCCCGAGAGGTGACCAAGAGACCCAGTACTTC. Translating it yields CASSPRGDQETQYF.

The CDR3 region is CASSAPGLNYGYTF. The CDR3 coding sequence is TGTGCCAGCAGCGCTCCCGGATTAAACTATGGCTACACCTTC. The J gene is TRBJ1-2, the V gene TRBV5-4; D call uncertain. CDR3 size: 14 residues. Trimming took off 4 bases at V and 2 bases at J, with 12 bases between the two ends. Germline V gene sequence: CDR1 SGHNT, CDR2 YYREEE (reference sequence). Together with reference TRBV5-4 and TRBJ1-2, the CDR3 gives the full variable domain: ETGVTQSPTHLIKTRGQQVTLRCSSQSGHNTVSWYQQALGQGPQFIFQYYREEENGRGNFPPRFSGLQFPNYSSELNVNALELDDSALYLCASSAPGLNYGYTFGSGTRLTVV.

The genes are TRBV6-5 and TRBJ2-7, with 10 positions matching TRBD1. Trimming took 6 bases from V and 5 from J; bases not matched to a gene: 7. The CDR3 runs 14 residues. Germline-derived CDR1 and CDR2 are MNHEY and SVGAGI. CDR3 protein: CASSQGQGIDEQYF. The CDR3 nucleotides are TGTGCCAGCAGCCAGGGACAGGGGATCGACGAGCAGTACTTC.

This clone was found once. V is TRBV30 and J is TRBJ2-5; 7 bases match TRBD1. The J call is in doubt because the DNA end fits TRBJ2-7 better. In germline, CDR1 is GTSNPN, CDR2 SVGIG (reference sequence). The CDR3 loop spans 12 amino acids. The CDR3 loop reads CAWSGGQYEQYF. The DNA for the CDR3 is TGTGCCTGGAGTGGGGGACAGTACGAGCAGTACTTC.

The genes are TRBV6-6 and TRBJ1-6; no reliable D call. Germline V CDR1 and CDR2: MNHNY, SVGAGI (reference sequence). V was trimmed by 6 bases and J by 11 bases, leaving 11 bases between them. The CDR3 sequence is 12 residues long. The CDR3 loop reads CASRDPLPPLHF. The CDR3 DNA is TGTGCCAGCAGAGACCCATTGCCACCCCTCCACTTT.

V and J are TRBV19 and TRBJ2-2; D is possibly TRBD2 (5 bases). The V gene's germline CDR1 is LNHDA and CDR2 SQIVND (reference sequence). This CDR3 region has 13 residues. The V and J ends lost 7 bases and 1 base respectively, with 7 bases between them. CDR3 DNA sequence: TGTGCCAGTAACGAGGGGAACACCGGGGAGCTGTTTTTT. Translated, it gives CASNEGNTGELFF.

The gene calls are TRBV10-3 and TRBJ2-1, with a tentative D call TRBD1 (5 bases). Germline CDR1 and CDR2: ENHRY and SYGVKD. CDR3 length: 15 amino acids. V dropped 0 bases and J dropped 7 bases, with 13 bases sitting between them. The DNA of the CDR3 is TGTGCCATCAGTGAGTCGAAGTCACAGGTTAATGAGCAGTTCTTC. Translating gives CAISESKSQVNEQFF.

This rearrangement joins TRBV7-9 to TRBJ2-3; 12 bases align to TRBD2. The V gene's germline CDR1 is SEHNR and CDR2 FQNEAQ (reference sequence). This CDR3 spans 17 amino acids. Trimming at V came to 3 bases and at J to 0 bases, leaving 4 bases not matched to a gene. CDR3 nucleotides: TGTGCCAGCAGCTTGGGGACTAGCGGGCTAAGCACAGATACGCAGTATTTT. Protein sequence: CASSLGTSGLSTDTQYF.

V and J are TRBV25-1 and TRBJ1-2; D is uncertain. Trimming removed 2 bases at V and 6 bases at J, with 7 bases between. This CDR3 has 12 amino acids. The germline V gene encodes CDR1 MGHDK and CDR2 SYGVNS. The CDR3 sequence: CASSEEGNGYTF. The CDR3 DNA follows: TGTGCCAGCAGTGAAGAAGGGAATGGCTACACCTTC.